These 19 T cell receptor beta chains came from one sample sequenced in a study of identical twins (dated by TCRdb to the mid-2010s). Libraries were built with 5' RACE. The sequencing machine was an Illumina HiSeq 2000. Using fastp trimming at Q25 and MiXCR clonotype assembly, TCRdb reanalyzed the public sequencing data and kept in-frame beta chains. Every distinct CDR3 protein forms one entry, paired with its most common genes and DNA. This sample is represented by about 690,000 distinct CDR3 sequences; roughly 6.2% of them were singletons. The biggest ten clones account for roughly 2% of the sample. The sample consisted of naive T cells sorted from blood. The cell subset or site label on this specimen signifies: cells isolated with a human naive T-cell isolation kit. The origin of the receptors is a man between 18 and 29 years old in good health.

The chain uses TRBV15 and TRBJ2-2; 9 bases line up with TRBD2. CDR1 and CDR2 (germline): LNHNV, YYDKDF (reference sequence). Trimming cost V 6 bases and J 4 bases; bases outside gene matches: 6. The CDR3 runs 15 residues. The CDR3 DNA is TGTGCCACCAGGACGATAGCGGGAGTCACCGGGGAGCTGTTTTTT. Encoded protein: CATRTIAGVTGELFF.

This clonotype was counted ten times or more. This rearrangement joins TRBV7-2 to TRBJ2-4; D is unresolved. CDR1 is SGHTA and CDR2 is FQGNSA in the germline V gene. The germline V and J ends were trimmed by 2 bases and 0 bases, with 5 bases remaining between them. The CDR3 has 14 residues. This CDR3 reads CASSLTGAKNIQYF. DNA for the CDR3: TGTGCCAGCAGCTTAACCGGAGCCAAAAACATTCAGTACTTC.

This clonotype was seen a handful of times. This chain uses TRBV20-1 with TRBJ1-1; 7 positions agree with TRBD1. The CDR3 extends over 16 amino acids. V was pared by 1 base and J by 3 bases, with 11 bases of the junction left unmatched. Germline-derived CDR1 and CDR2 are DFQATT and SNEGSKA (reference sequence). CDR3 amino acids: CSARGPTGRADTEAFF. The CDR3 DNA is TGCAGTGCTAGAGGACCGACAGGGAGGGCGGACACTGAAGCTTTCTTT.

This clonotype was detected many times. V usage is TRBV10-3 and J usage is TRBJ1-1; D may be TRBD1 (6 bases). Trimming stripped 9 bases from V and 2 bases from J, with 13 bases between. Germline V gene data show CDR1 as ENHRY and CDR2 as SYGVKD. The CDR3 has 13 residues. CDR3 sequence reads: CAIKGGLNTEAFF. CDR3 coding DNA: TGTGCCATTAAGGGGGGACTCAACACTGAAGCTTTCTTT.

V usage is TRBV7-6 and J usage is TRBJ2-1; D assignment may be TRBD1 or TRBD2 (6 bases each). The CDR3 has 15 amino acids. Trimming took off 5 bases at V and 5 bases at J, with 16 bases between the two ends. The germline gives CDR1 SGHVS, CDR2 FNYEAQ. CDR3 region: CASSPILGGHNEQFF. The DNA for the CDR3 is TGTGCCAGCAGCCCTATACTGGGGGGCCACAATGAGCAGTTCTTC.

This clonotype was picked up a small number of times. V and J are TRBV19 and TRBJ2-6; D unresolved. Deletions cut 3 bases from V and 0 bases from J, with 6 bases between. Per the germline V gene, CDR1 is LNHDA and CDR2 is SQIVND (reference sequence). This CDR3 spans 15 amino acids. This CDR3 is CASSIRGSGANVLTF. The CDR3 bases are TGTGCCAGTAGTATCCGAGGCTCTGGGGCCAACGTCCTGACTTTC.

The V and J genes are TRBV18 and TRBJ1-6; maybe TRBD1 (5 bases). V lost 2 bases to trimming and J lost 7 bases, with 9 bases between them. Germline CDR1 and CDR2: KGHSH and LQKENI. The CDR3 consists of 14 residues. The CDR3 nucleotides are TGTGCCAGCTCACCAACCAGGGAAAATTCACCCCTCCACTTT. Translation: CASSPTRENSPLHF.

The genes are TRBV20-1 and TRBJ2-5, with 7 bases aligning to TRBD1. This CDR3 is built from 12 residues. V lost 6 bases, J lost 5 bases, and 6 bases stayed unmatched. Germline V gene sequence: CDR1 DFQATT, CDR2 SNEGSKA (reference sequence). The CDR3 sequence is CSAGTARETQYF. CDR3 nucleotide sequence: TGCAGTGCGGGGACAGCCAGGGAGACCCAGTACTTC.

This clonotype was found a few times. V usage is TRBV12-3 or TRBV12-4 and J usage is TRBJ2-1; a weak D match, TRBD1 (5 bases). V lost 3 bases to trimming and J lost 12 bases, with 24 bases between them. This CDR3 is built from 16 residues. The CDR3 bases are TGTGCCAGCAGTTTTGGCTTGCAGGGTGTTTCTTTATTGCAGTTCTTC. Its translation: CASSFGLQGVSLLQFF.

This clonotype was seen more than once but under ten times. The chain uses TRBV3-1 and TRBJ2-1; TRBD2 aligns across 12 bases. V dropped 4 bases and J dropped 6; count of bases not matched to a gene: 10. Germline lookup yields CDR1 LGHDT and CDR2 YNNKEL (reference sequence). The CDR3 length is 17 residues. The CDR3 DNA reads as TGTGCCAGCAGCCTCTATCTGACTAGCGGGAGTCCCAATGAGCAGTTCTTC. It codes for CASSLYLTSGSPNEQFF.

This clonotype was counted at least ten times. The chain uses TRBV12-3 or TRBV12-4 and TRBJ2-1; possibly TRBD2 for D (6 bases). Between the trimmed V and J ends, which lost 3 bases and 4 bases, there was a span of 16 bases. The CDR3 extends over 16 amino acids. CDR3 amino acids: CASSFQGLSPYNEQFF. The CDR3 coding sequence is TGTGCCAGCAGTTTCCAGGGACTTTCCCCTTACAATGAGCAGTTCTTC.

The chain links TRBV5-1 to TRBJ2-6, with D possibly called TRBD1 or TRBD2 (5 bases each). CDR1 is SGHRS and CDR2 is YFSETQ in the germline V gene. Trimming removed 1 base from V and 0 bases from J, with 11 bases in between. The CDR3 is 17 residues long. DNA of the CDR3: TGCGCCAGCAGCTTGTTTCGGGGCAGCTCTGGGGCCAACGTCCTGACTTTC. This encodes CASSLFRGSSGANVLTF.

This clonotype showed up many times. The CDR3 end shows no conserved phenylalanine or tryptophan, and so a read error is likely. The DNA is left out, because the CDR3 cannot be placed on it with certainty; the CDR3 is given as TCRdb lists it. The CDR3 spells CASSTEALAEHHL. The chain has TRBV28 and TRBJ2-7; TRBD2, as called in the table, went unchecked against the DNA. Per germline, CDR1 MDHEN and CDR2 SYDVKM. Ends included, the CDR3 has 13 residues.

This clonotype was observed many times. The chain has TRBV24-1 and TRBJ1-5; D gene uncertain. The CDR3 is 12 residues long. V gave up 11 bases and J gave up 2 bases, with 9 bases separating them. CDR1 KGHDR and CDR2 SFDVKD come from the germline V gene. The CDR3 DNA reads as TGTGCCAGCCAACGGGGCAATCAGCCCCAGCATTTT. Its protein product is CASQRGNQPQHF.

This clonotype was recorded many times. This rearrangement joins TRBV6-1 to TRBJ1-3; D unclear. V gave up 2 bases and J gave up 3 bases, with 11 bases separating them. Germline values: CDR1 MNHNS, CDR2 SASEGT. The length of the CDR3 is 15 residues. The CDR3 sequence: CASSETGFGGNTIYF. Written as DNA, the CDR3 is TGTGCCAGCAGTGAAACCGGTTTTGGTGGAAACACCATATATTTT.

This clonotype was counted many times. The gene calls are TRBV6-2 or TRBV6-3 and TRBJ2-1, with 8 bases aligning to TRBD2. With 5 bases clipped from V and 4 bases from J, the junction kept 7 bases outside the gene matches. Germline V gives CDR1 MNHEY, CDR2 SVGEGT. The CDR3 is made up of 15 amino acids. CDR3 region: CASSKLAVLYNEQFF. The CDR3 DNA is TGTGCCAGCAGTAAACTAGCGGTCCTTTACAATGAGCAGTTCTTC.

This clonotype was seen a handful of times. V usage is TRBV6-2 or TRBV6-3 and J usage is TRBJ2-1, with D perhaps matching TRBD1 or TRBD2 (6 bases each). The CDR3 runs 13 residues. The germline V gene has CDR1 MNHEY and CDR2 SVGEGT. V gave up 8 bases and J gave up 8 bases, with 16 bases separating them. The chain's CDR3 is CASVLGGRHEQFF. The CDR3, as DNA: TGTGCCAGCGTACTCGGGGGCCGCCATGAGCAGTTCTTC.

This clonotype was seen many times. The chain recombines TRBV4-3 with TRBJ2-5; 10 positions match TRBD2. The CDR3 extends over 14 amino acids. Per the germline V gene, CDR1 is LGHNA and CDR2 is YSLEER. Trimming removed 4 bases from V and 4 bases from J; junction bases left unmatched: 3. The CDR3 loop reads CASSPWTSGETQYF. Written as DNA, the CDR3 is TGCGCCAGCAGCCCTTGGACTAGCGGAGAGACCCAGTACTTC.

Comments on this clonotype: This may stem from a read error, because a much larger clone lies one nucleotide away. The chain combines TRBV4-1 with TRBJ2-2; the D is unclear. V was clipped by 1 base and J by 6 bases, with 9 bases between them. The CDR3 totals 14 residues. The germline V gene encodes CDR1 MGHRA and CDR2 YSYEKL. The CDR3 DNA follows: TGCGCCAGCAGCCAAGTTATTGGTCCCGGGGAGCTGTTTTTT. This gives the protein CASSQVIGPGELFF.